Listed below are T cell receptor beta chains from one sample, sequenced in a study of blood T cell repertoires in COVID-19. Assay: immunoSEQ multiplex PCR; the TCRdb copy retains only in-frame clones and omits some. The sample lists 300,000 to 400,000 clones, approximately 90% occurring once. Material: peripheral blood. These receptors came from a man aged 25 to 45 with COVID-19, enrolled during active disease. Each CDR3 is given with its conserved first and last residue. D genes are given only for firm matches. Clone size appears in some rows only: once, few, many, or a class for an expanded clone.

>NA|TRBD1|TRBJ1-2|11|TRBV20-1
TGCAGTGCGAGAGGACAGGGCGGCTACACCTTC
CSARGQGGYTF
>NA|NA|TRBJ2-7|15|TRBV18
TGTGCCAGCTCACCCCGGGCAGGGGACCCCTACGAGCAGTACTTC
CASSPRAGDPYEQYF
>NA|TRBD2|TRBJ2-1|16|TRBV28
TGTGCCAGCAGTTTAGTCTCCGCGGGAGGGTGGGGTGAGCAGTTCTTC
CASSLVSAGGWGEQFF
>NA|NA|TRBJ1-4|16|TRBV7-9
TGTGCCAGCAGCTTAAGATTGGAGTCAACTAATGAAAAACTGTTTTTT
CASSLRLESTNEKLFF
>NA|TRBD1|TRBJ1-5|17|TRBV6-6
TGTGCCAGCAGTCCCAACGGGGACAGCTATAGCAATCAGCCCCAGCATTTT
CASSPNGDSYSNQPQHF
>NA|TRBD1|TRBJ1-4|15|TRBV5-6
TGTGCCAGCAGCTGGGGGACAGGCGGGAGTGAAAAACTGTTTTTT
CASSWGTGGSEKLFF
>NA|NA|TRBJ1-5|15|TRBV7-2
TGTGCCAGCAGCCTCGAGGACAGTAGCAATCAGCCCCAGCATTTT
CASSLEDSSNQPQHF
>NA|NA|TRBJ2-5|14|TRBV18
TGTGCCAGCTCACCACGCAGGGATGGGGAGACCCAGTACTTC
CASSPRRDGETQYF
>NA|NA|TRBJ1-3|14|TRBV7-9
TGTGCCAGCAAGGCCCCAGGGTCTGGAAACACCATATATTTT
CASKAPGSGNTIYF
>once|TRBD1|TRBJ1-1|15|TRBV18
TGTGCCAGCTCCGGGACAGGGGGGTTGAACACTGAAGCTTTCTTT
CASSGTGGLNTEAFF
>NA|NA|TRBJ2-7|15|TRBV10-3
TGTGCCATCAGTAGCGATGGACAGAGCCTCTACGAGCAGTACTTC
CAISSDGQSLYEQYF
>NA|NA|TRBJ2-3|16|TRBV2
TGTGCCAGCAGTGGCTTCGGCGGGGCAGGCACAGATACGCAGTATTTT
CASSGFGGAGTDTQYF
>NA|NA|TRBJ2-7|11|TRBV15
TGTGCCACCAGCATATCGGGGGAGCAGTACTTC
CATSISGEQYF
>NA|NA|TRBJ1-5|13|TRBV18
TGTGCCAGCTCACCCGCCAGGAATCAGCCCCAGCATTTT
CASSPARNQPQHF
>once|TRBD1|TRBJ2-7|17|TRBV5-6
TGTGCCAGCAGCTTTGCCGGGACAGGGGTGGTGTCCTACGAGCAGTACTTC
CASSFAGTGVVSYEQYF
>NA|TRBD1|TRBJ1-3|17|TRBV30
TGTGCCTGGAGAATTTGGGACAGCCGAAATCCTGGAAACACCATATATTTT
CAWRIWDSRNPGNTIYF
>few|TRBD1|TRBJ2-5|16|TRBV2
TGTGCCAGCAGTTTAGACAGGGATGCTAAGGGCGAGACCCAGTACTTC
CASSLDRDAKGETQYF
>NA|NA|TRBJ2-7|16|TRBV28
TGTGCCAGCAGTTTGGTCCATGGACAGCCTGACTACGAGCAGTACTTC
CASSLVHGQPDYEQYF
>NA|NA|TRBJ1-1|14|TRBV11-2
TGTGCCAGCAGCTTAGATCCGGGGAACGGTGAAGCTTTCTTT
CASSLDPGNGEAFF
>NA|TRBD2|TRBJ2-7|15|TRBV4-1
TGCGCCAGCAGCCGGGAACTAGCGGGAGGCCGCGAGCAGTACTTC
CASSRELAGGREQYF
>NA|TRBD2|TRBJ2-3|15|TRBV6-4
TGTGCCAGCAGTGACTCCGGGAGGGCCACAGATACGCAGTATTTT
CASSDSGRATDTQYF
>NA|NA|TRBJ1-4|15|TRBV9
TGTGCCAGCAGCGCAGGACAGACAACTAATGAAAAACTGTTTTTT
CASSAGQTTNEKLFF
>NA|TRBD1|TRBJ1-2|15|TRBV2
TGTGCCAGCAGGGAAACCGGGACAGGGAACTATGGCTACACCTTC
CASRETGTGNYGYTF
>NA|TRBD1|TRBJ1-2|15|TRBV6-5
TGTGCCAGCAGTTACGACGGACAGGGGGCTTATGGCTACACCTTC
CASSYDGQGAYGYTF
>NA|NA|TRBJ1-2|14|TRBV19
TGTGCCAGTAGTTTCTTTGTCAGCGCCTATGGCTACACCTTC
CASSFFVSAYGYTF
>once|NA|TRBJ2-7|15|TRBV28
TGTGCCAGCAGTCTTGCGGCCTATAGATCGAGAGAGCAGTACTTC
CASSLAAYRSREQYF
>NA|NA|TRBJ2-7|14|TRBV24-1
TGTGCCACCAGTCAAGCAGGTTCGTCCTACGAGCAGTACTTC
CATSQAGSSYEQYF
>NA|NA|TRBJ1-2|15|TRBV28
TGTGCCAGCAGCCTCCGGGAGCTAACACAATATGGCTACACCTTC
CASSLRELTQYGYTF
>few|TRBD1|TRBJ2-5|14|TRBV5-4
TGTGCCAGCAGCTTACAGGGGGCGGGGGAGACCCAGTACTTC
CASSLQGAGETQYF
>few|NA|TRBJ2-7|15|TRBV13
TGTGCCAGCAGCTCCAGAACTAGCCCAAGCTACGAGCAGTACTTC
CASSSRTSPSYEQYF
>NA|NA|TRBJ2-1|14|TRBV2
TGTGCCAGCACTCGGGAGAGCTCCTACAATGAGCAGTTCTTC
CASTRESSYNEQFF
>few|TRBD1|TRBJ1-5|13|TRBV6-5
TGTGCCAGCAGTTTGACAGGGCTCCAGCCCCAGCATTTT
CASSLTGLQPQHF
>NA|TRBD1|TRBJ2-7|15|TRBV6-6
TGTGCCATCTTCTCCGGGACAGGGGACTCCTACGAGCAGTACTTC
CAIFSGTGDSYEQYF
>NA|TRBD1|TRBJ1-6|17|TRBV6-1
TGTGCCAGCAGTGAGATAAGGACAGGGGGGAATAATTCACCCCTCCACTTT
CASSEIRTGGNNSPLHF
>few|NA|TRBJ2-2|15|TRBV5-4
TGTGCCAGCAGCTCCTCGATAGGGGCGTCCGGGGAGCTGTTTTTT
CASSSSIGASGELFF
>many|NA|TRBJ2-1|15|TRBV9
TGTGCCAGCAGCGTAGAGGCTAGCGTTCGCAATGAGCAGTTCTTC
CASSVEASVRNEQFF
>NA|TRBD2|TRBJ2-5|16|TRBV19
TGTGCCAGTAGTATAGCGGGGGGGGGCCTCCAAGAGACCCAGTACTTC
CASSIAGGGLQETQYF
>NA|TRBD2|TRBJ2-1|15|TRBV7-2
TGTGCCAGCAGCGCGACTAGCGGGAGACACAATGAGCAGTTCTTC
CASSATSGRHNEQFF
>once|NA|TRBJ2-3|14|TRBV28
TGTGCCAGCAGTTTAGGGGCAGGGATAGATACGCAGTATTTT
CASSLGAGIDTQYF